A single sample gave rise to the 21 T cell receptor beta chains below, sequenced in a study of CD8+ T cells in alopecia areata. Sequencing templates came from extracted RNA that was reverse transcribed into cDNA. Method: immunoSEQ multiplex PCR; TCRdb's copy keeps in-frame clones and lacks some. The table includes about 210,000 clones, around 43% detected once. Sample treatment: oral pan-JAK inhibitor, 5-10 mg twice daily. Sample: CD4+ T cells sorted from blood, taken at approximately week 36, from a patient treated with tofacitinib. These receptor sequences come from a human donor with alopecia areata.

CDR3 residues: CSTLRPANTF. CDR3 DNA sequence: TGCAGCACACTACGGCCCGCCAATACCTTC. V gene TRBV20-1 combines with J gene TRBJ1-2, with D unresolved. This CDR3 comprises 10 residues. Germline CDR1 reads DFQATT; CDR2 reads SNEGSKA (reference sequence).

This sequence joins TRBV7-2 and TRBJ1-5; D not certain. Deletions cut 6 bases from V and 0 bases from J, with 6 bases between. Germline CDR1 and CDR2: SGHTA and FQGNSA. The CDR3 consists of 13 residues. CDR3 protein: CASRADSNQPQHF. As DNA, the CDR3 is TGTGCCAGCAGGGCGGATAGCAATCAGCCCCAGCATTTT.

The gene calls are TRBV6-5 and TRBJ2-5; D unresolved. V lost 9 bases, J lost 5 bases, and 10 bases lay in between. The CDR3 runs 11 residues. Germline CDR1 MNHEY, CDR2 SVGAGI. The CDR3 sequence: CASMISETQYF. Written as DNA, the CDR3 is TGTGCCAGTATGATCTCGGAGACCCAGTACTTC.

J is TRBJ2-1 and V is TRBV2; 9 bases are a match to TRBD2. V shed 2 bases and J 1 base; nucleotides not matched to a gene: 6. The germline CDR1 and CDR2 sequences are SNHLY and FYNNEI. There are 17 residues in the CDR3. Here the CDR3 reads CASSEYGTSGSYNEQFF. CDR3 in DNA: TGTGCCAGCAGTGAATACGGTACTAGCGGGTCCTACAATGAGCAGTTCTTC. The complete variable domain, with remaining parts taken from reference TRBV2 and TRBJ2-1, reads EPEVTQTPSHQVTQMGQEVILRCVPISNHLYFYWYRQILGQKVEFLVSFYNNEISEKSEIFDDQFSVERPDGSNFTLKIRSTKLEDSAMYFCASSEYGTSGSYNEQFFGPGTRLTVL.

This clone has only a few counts. The chain has TRBV7-9 and TRBJ1-4; TRBD1 aligns across 10 bases. Germline lookup yields CDR1 SEHNR and CDR2 FQNEAQ (reference sequence). This CDR3 region has 16 residues. The V gene end was trimmed by 3 bases and the J gene end by 5 bases; junction bases not matched to a gene: 6. The CDR3 DNA reads TGTGCCAGCAGCTTTGGATTGGGACAGGGGAATGAAAAACTGTTTTTT. It specifies CASSFGLGQGNEKLFF.

The chain recombines TRBV9 with TRBJ2-3; 9 positions match TRBD2. With V trimmed by 3 bases and J by 0 bases, 8 bases remained unmatched. Germline CDR1 SGDLS, CDR2 YYNGEE. The CDR3 runs 17 residues. The CDR3 region is CASSERPTSGSTDTQYF. DNA of the CDR3: TGTGCCAGCAGCGAAAGACCTACTAGCGGGAGCACAGATACGCAGTATTTT. Combining the CDR3 with reference TRBV9 and TRBJ2-3 gives the whole variable domain DSGVTQTPKHLITATGQRVTLRCSPRSGDLSVYWYQQSLDQGLQFLIQYYNGEERAKGNILERFSAQQFPDLHSELNLSSLELGDSALYFCASSERPTSGSTDTQYFGPGTRLTVL.

This clone was counted only a few times. The V gene is TRBV7-8, the J gene TRBJ2-1; 12 nucleotides line up with TRBD2. J was trimmed by 9 bases and V by 2 bases; bases with no gene match: 8. Germline CDR1 reads SGHVS; CDR2 reads FQNEAQ. The CDR3 loop spans 16 amino acids. This CDR3 reads CASSLLLAGGPGEQFF. The CDR3 bases are TGTGCCAGCAGCTTACTGCTAGCGGGAGGGCCCGGTGAGCAGTTCTTC.

This chain uses TRBV28 with TRBJ2-1; D is perhaps TRBD2 (5 bases). This CDR3 is 13 amino acids long. V gave up 3 bases and J gave up 7 bases, with 10 bases separating them. Germline V gene data show CDR1 as MDHEN and CDR2 as SYDVKM. Written as DNA, the CDR3 is TGTGCCAGCAGTTTTCCGGGAAGGAATGAGCAGTTCTTC. As protein: CASSFPGRNEQFF.

Only a few counts were recorded for this clone. The DNA of the CDR3 is TGTGCCTGGGCTAGCGGGGAATACAATGAGCAGTTCTTC. It is translated as CAWASGEYNEQFF. The chain couples TRBV30 to TRBJ2-1, with 9 positions matching TRBD2. There are 13 residues in the CDR3. Unmatched junction bases numbered 3, after V lost 5 bases and J lost 4 bases. Germline V CDR1 and CDR2: GTSNPN, SVGIG (reference sequence).

The CDR3 nucleotides are TGTGCCAGCAGCCCAGGTCCCGAGACCCAGTACTTC. This sequence encodes CASSPGPETQYF. This chain connects TRBV11-2 to TRBJ2-5; no clear D gene. The length of the CDR3 is 12 residues. Germline V lookup: CDR1 SGHAT, CDR2 FQNNGV. Trimming removed 5 bases from V and 5 bases from J, with 9 bases in between.

This clone was observed many times. Other DNA sequences in the same sample also yield this CDR3. This chain links TRBV28 with TRBJ2-7, with no clear D. The CDR3 has 15 amino acids. The V end lost 3 bases, the J end lost 2 bases, and 14 bases lay between the germline ends. CDR1 and CDR2 from the germline V gene are MDHEN and SYDVKM. CDR3 protein: CASSLTPRAAYEQYF. The DNA of the CDR3 is TGTGCCAGCAGTTTGACTCCCCGGGCTGCCTACGAGCAGTACTTC.

This clone was found a few times. CDR3 bases: TGTGCCAGCAGCGAGGACAGGGAATCCCAGTACTTC. Amino acid sequence: CASSEDRESQYF. V is TRBV6-1 and J is TRBJ2-5; 8 nucleotides align to TRBD1. J was trimmed by 9 bases and V by 6 bases; bases with no gene match: 6. The germline gives CDR1 MNHNS, CDR2 SASEGT. This CDR3 comprises 12 residues.

The gene calls are TRBV19 and TRBJ2-7, with D possibly matching TRBD2 (5 bases). V lost 3 bases to trimming and J lost 2 bases, with 14 bases between them. CDR1 and CDR2 from the germline V gene are LNHDA and SQIVND (reference sequence). The CDR3 is 15 amino acids. This CDR3 reads CASSIDTFGAYEQYF. CDR3 DNA: TGTGCCAGTAGTATTGATACCTTCGGGGCCTACGAGCAGTACTTC.

J is TRBJ1-4 and V is TRBV5-4; D is uncertain. V was clipped by 4 bases and J by 4 bases, with 17 bases between them. From germline, CDR1 is SGHNT and CDR2 YYREEE (reference sequence). The CDR3 is 16 amino acids. The CDR3 region is CASSPGETTFNEKLFF. CDR3 coding DNA: TGTGCCAGCAGCCCCGGAGAGACAACCTTTAATGAAAAACTGTTTTTT.

This clone showed up just once. The junction does not match germline at one end; this may be a read error. This same CDR3 is encoded by further DNA sequences in the sample. The chain recombines TRBV30 with TRBJ1-1; D is possibly TRBD1 (6 bases). From germline, CDR1 is GTSNPN and CDR2 SVGIG (reference sequence). There are 13 residues in the CDR3. CDR3 loop: CAWSVQGGAEAFF. The CDR3 nucleotides are TGTGCCTGGAGTGTACAGGGAGGTGCTGAGGCTTTCTTT.

V gene TRBV11-2 combines with J gene TRBJ2-7, with D maybe TRBD1 (5 bases). Germline CDR1 is SGHAT and CDR2 is FQNNGV. The ends were cut back, 1 base at V and 7 bases at J, with 14 bases in the middle. This CDR3 has 14 amino acids. The CDR3 DNA is TGTGCCAGCAGCTTAGGGCCCTCATCAGGGGAGCAGTACTTC. This codes for CASSLGPSSGEQYF.

The count of this clone is one. The rearrangement joins TRBV5-1 to TRBJ2-2; 12 bases agree with TRBD2. The V and J ends lost 4 bases and 0 bases, in that order; junction bases with no gene match: 7. Germline CDR1 and CDR2: SGHRS and YFSETQ. The CDR3 spans 18 residues. In DNA, the CDR3 is TGCGCCAGCAGCCCTCGGACTAGCGGGAAGGCGAACACCGGGGAGCTGTTTTTT. Protein product: CASSPRTSGKANTGELFF.

The CDR3 sequence: CASSFRDPTTPRSYEQYF. CDR3 nucleotides: TGTGCCAGCAGCTTCCGGGACCCAACAACCCCTAGAAGCTACGAGCAGTACTTC. V usage is TRBV7-9 and J usage is TRBJ2-7; D is possibly TRBD1 or TRBD2 (5 bases each). This CDR3 is built from 18 residues. Per germline, CDR1 SEHNR and CDR2 FQNEAQ (reference sequence). V was pared by 3 bases and J by 3 bases, with 24 bases between.

The rearrangement links TRBV5-6 to TRBJ1-2; unclear D gene. CDR3 length: 13 amino acids. The V end was cut by 5 bases, the J end by 0 bases, with 8 bases between. Germline V gene data show CDR1 as SGHDT and CDR2 as YYEEEE. CDR3: CASRGYSNYGYTF. The DNA for the CDR3 is TGTGCCAGCAGGGGATACTCTAACTATGGCTACACCTTC.

This clone was detected only a few times. The chain employs TRBV29-1 and TRBJ2-3; D is perhaps TRBD1 or TRBD2 (5 bases each). The CDR3 contains 15 residues. Between the trimmed V and J ends, which lost 3 bases and 0 bases, there was a span of 13 bases. The germline gives CDR1 SQVTM, CDR2 ANQGSEA. The CDR3 region is CSVDGGRGSTDTQYF. DNA of the CDR3: TGCAGCGTTGATGGGGGAAGGGGAAGCACAGATACGCAGTATTTT.

The chain links TRBV15 to TRBJ2-4; tentatively, D is TRBD2 (5 bases). CDR3 length: 16 amino acids. From germline, CDR1 is LNHNV and CDR2 YYDKDF (reference sequence). Trimming left V 1 base short and J 3 bases short, with 13 bases between. CDR3 bases: TGTGCCACCAGCAGAGTTCTAGCTGGGGACAAAAACATTCAGTACTTC. Amino acids: CATSRVLAGDKNIQYF.